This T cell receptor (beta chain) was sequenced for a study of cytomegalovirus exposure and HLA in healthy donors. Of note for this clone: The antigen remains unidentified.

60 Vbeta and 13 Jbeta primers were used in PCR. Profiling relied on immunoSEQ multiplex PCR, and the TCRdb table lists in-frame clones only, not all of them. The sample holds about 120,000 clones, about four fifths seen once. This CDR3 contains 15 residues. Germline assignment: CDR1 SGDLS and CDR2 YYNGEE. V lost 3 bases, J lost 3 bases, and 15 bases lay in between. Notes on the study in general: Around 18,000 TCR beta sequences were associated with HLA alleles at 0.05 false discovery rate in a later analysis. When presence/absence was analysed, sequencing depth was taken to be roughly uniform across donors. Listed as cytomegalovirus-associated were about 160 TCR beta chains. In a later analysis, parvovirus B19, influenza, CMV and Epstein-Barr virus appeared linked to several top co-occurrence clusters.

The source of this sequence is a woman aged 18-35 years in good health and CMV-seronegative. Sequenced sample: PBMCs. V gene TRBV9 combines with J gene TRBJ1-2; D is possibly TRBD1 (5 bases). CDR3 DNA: TGTGCCAGCAGCGCTTCTTTCGGGGGTGACTATGGCTACACCTTC. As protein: CASSASFGGDYGYTF.